This TCR beta chain was obtained from a study of shared clonotypes between healthy human individuals. General study findings and limits: Clonotypes not shared had lower generation probabilities than those common to all four donors. Researchers found naive subsets generally carried larger estimated richness than memory subsets.

The protocol was immunoSEQ multiplex PCR, while the TCRdb copy is restricted to in-frame clones and leaves out a portion. The sample holds millions of clones, about 95% seen once. This clone was found once. Its antigen is currently unknown. This specimen includes other DNA sequences encoding the same CDR3. Sequences were obtained from naive CD4+ T cells sorted from blood. Subset specified: CD45RA+ positively selected. The sequence was obtained from a man younger than 30 in good health.

DNA of the CDR3: TGTGCCATCAGTGAATCGGGGTCCCAAGAGACCCAGTACTTC. Translation: CAISESGSQETQYF. The chain couples TRBV10-3 to TRBJ2-5; tentative D call: TRBD2 (5 bases). The CDR3 spans 14 residues. Trimming removed 3 bases from V and 1 base from J, with 9 bases in between. Germline V gives CDR1 ENHRY, CDR2 SYGVKD.